Presented here are 17 T cell receptor beta chains from one specimen sequenced in a study of control samples from healthy donors and cancer patients. Some clones are missing from TCRdb's copy, which holds only in-frame ones; the method was immunoSEQ multiplex PCR. The data contain 170,000 or so clones, approximately 91% of them seen just once; the ten biggest clones take up about 2.1%. Sequencing was performed on blood. All receptors come from a woman aged 35 to 49 in good health.

The chain combines TRBV4-1 with TRBJ1-4; no clear D gene. V was pared by 0 bases and J by 12 bases, with 5 bases between. CDR3 length equals 11 residues. In germline, CDR1 is MGHRA, CDR2 YSYEKL. CDR3 protein: CASSQDLQLFF. CDR3 DNA: TGCGCCAGCAGCCAAGATTTGCAACTGTTTTTT.

This chain connects TRBV11-2 to TRBJ1-4, with 11 bases identical to TRBD1. The trim removed 6 bases at V and 4 bases at J, leaving 4 bases unmatched. Per the germline V gene, CDR1 is SGHAT and CDR2 is FQNNGV. The CDR3 spans 15 residues. The CDR3: CASSWGQGVNEKLFF. In DNA form, the CDR3 reads TGTGCCAGCAGTTGGGGACAGGGGGTTAATGAAAAACTGTTTTTT.

The chain combines TRBV4-1 with TRBJ2-7; TRBD1 matches at 9 bases. The CDR3 covers 14 residues. Losses at the gene ends were 4 bases for V and 4 bases for J; bases not matched to a gene: 5. Germline V gene sequence: CDR1 MGHRA, CDR2 YSYEKL. CDR3: CASSLPGQGYEQYF. CDR3 DNA: TGCGCCAGCAGCCTCCCGGGACAGGGATACGAGCAGTACTTC.

The chain employs TRBV7-3 and TRBJ1-5; 7 bases line up with TRBD1. V gave up 6 bases and J gave up 1 base; unmatched junction bases: 6. This CDR3 is built from 15 residues. Germline lookup yields CDR1 SGHTA and CDR2 FQGTGA. The CDR3 sequence: CASSHSGGSNQPQHF. The DNA for the CDR3 is TGTGCCAGCAGTCATTCAGGGGGGAGCAATCAGCCCCAGCATTTT.

The chain recombines TRBV2 with TRBJ1-2; the D gene is possibly TRBD1 (5 bases). V lost 7 bases and J 0 bases, leaving 15 bases between the germline ends. This CDR3 is 15 amino acids long. Germline V gives CDR1 SNHLY, CDR2 FYNNEI. As DNA, the CDR3 is TGTGCCAGCACGATTCGACAGTACTCTAACTATGGCTACACCTTC. Translation gives CASTIRQYSNYGYTF.

The chain is built from TRBV7-9 and TRBJ1-2, with 7 bases aligning to TRBD1. Per the germline V gene, CDR1 is SEHNR and CDR2 is FQNEAQ (reference sequence). J gave up 5 bases and V 1 base, and 4 bases lay outside the gene matches. The CDR3 runs to 14 residues. CDR3 DNA sequence: TGTGCCAGCAGCTTAGGTGGGACAGCGTATGGCTACACCTTC. Translated: CASSLGGTAYGYTF.

This chain connects TRBV11-2 to TRBJ2-1; TRBD2 is a possible D gene (7 bases). The V gene lost 1 base and the J gene lost 7 bases, with 17 bases spanning the gap. CDR3 length: 16 residues. Per the germline V gene, CDR1 is SGHAT and CDR2 is FQNNGV. The CDR3: CASSLVGGPSPNEQFF. DNA for the CDR3: TGTGCCAGCAGCTTAGTGGGGGGGCCTTCCCCAAATGAGCAGTTCTTC.

The genes are TRBV7-8 and TRBJ2-1; D possibly matches TRBD1 or TRBD2 (6 bases each). The germline V and J ends were trimmed by 4 bases and 8 bases, with 18 bases remaining between them. This CDR3 spans 15 amino acids. Germline lookup yields CDR1 SGHVS and CDR2 FQNEAQ. CDR3 nucleotides: TGTGCCAGCAGCTCCCTAGGGGGGCCCAGGGATGAGCAGTTCTTC. It is translated as CASSSLGGPRDEQFF.

V and J are TRBV7-9 and TRBJ2-7, with no clear D. V lost 5 bases and J lost 6, with 8 bases in between. The CDR3 is made up of 11 amino acids. From germline, CDR1 is SEHNR and CDR2 FQNEAQ (reference sequence). The CDR3 DNA reads as TGTGCCAGCAGCGCGTCTCGCGAGCAGTACTTC. Translation gives CASSASREQYF.

DNA for the CDR3: TGTGCCATCAGTGAGTCGAGACAGGTTGAAGCTTTCTTT. This sequence encodes CAISESRQVEAFF. The chain carries TRBV10-3 and TRBJ1-1; possibly TRBD1 for D (6 bases). The V end lost 0 bases, the J end lost 7 bases, and 9 bases lay between the germline ends. Germline lookup yields CDR1 ENHRY and CDR2 SYGVKD. This CDR3 spans 13 amino acids.

CDR3 loop: CASSRTINYGYTF. CDR3 bases: TGTGCCAGCAGTCGGACAATTAACTATGGCTACACCTTC. The chain is built from TRBV12-3 or TRBV12-4 and TRBJ1-2; the D gene is possibly TRBD1 (5 bases). CDR3 length: 13 residues. Between the trimmed V and J ends, which lost 5 bases and 1 base, there was a span of 8 bases.

The chain has TRBV6-5 and TRBJ2-3; tentative D call: TRBD2 (5 bases). Germline V gene data show CDR1 as MNHEY and CDR2 as SVGAGI. There are 14 residues in the CDR3. V was pared by 10 bases and J by 0 bases, with 14 bases between. CDR3 nucleotides: TGTGCCAACAAACTAGGGCGGAGCACAGATACGCAGTATTTT. Its protein product is CANKLGRSTDTQYF.

V usage is TRBV6-6 and J usage is TRBJ2-2; D possibly uses TRBD1 or TRBD2 (5 bases each). This CDR3 has 17 residues. V lost 5 bases and J lost 4, with 20 bases in between. Germline V gene data show CDR1 as MNHNY and CDR2 as SVGAGI (reference sequence). The CDR3 bases are TGTGCCAGCAGTCCCCGGGAAGCAGGGTCTGGCACCGGGGAGCTGTTTTTT. Translated, it gives CASSPREAGSGTGELFF.

The chain uses TRBV6-1 and TRBJ1-3; D gene ambiguous. The CDR3 loop spans 16 amino acids. Germline V gene sequence: CDR1 MNHNS, CDR2 SASEGT. With 1 base removed from V and 8 bases from J, the gap between germline ends came to 18 bases. The CDR3 DNA follows: TGTGCCAGCAGTGAAGAGGAAGGGAGACGGCGAGACACCATATATTTT. Translation gives CASSEEEGRRRDTIYF.

This chain connects TRBV7-9 to TRBJ2-1; a weak D match, TRBD1 (6 bases). Germline values: CDR1 SEHNR, CDR2 FQNEAQ (reference sequence). The CDR3 contains 11 residues. Trimming removed 3 bases from V and 10 bases from J, with 7 bases in between. CDR3 in amino acids: CASSFDREQFF. The CDR3 DNA sequence: TGTGCCAGCAGCTTCGACAGGGAGCAGTTCTTC.

The chain combines TRBV9 with TRBJ2-2; D gene unclear. V shed 0 bases and J shed 0 bases, with 3 bases lying between them. Germline loops: CDR1 SGDLS, CDR2 YYNGEE. The CDR3 is made up of 14 amino acids. The CDR3 coding sequence is TGTGCCAGCAGCGTAGACCCGAACACCGGGGAGCTGTTTTTT. Protein: CASSVDPNTGELFF.

This chain joins TRBV2 and TRBJ2-1; 8 bases match TRBD2. V shed 6 bases and J 6 bases; nucleotides not matched to a gene: 13. Germline V gives CDR1 SNHLY, CDR2 FYNNEI. The CDR3 is made up of 16 amino acids. CDR3 DNA: TGTGCCAGCAGGCTCCCAACTAGCGGCGGACTCAATGAGCAGTTCTTC. This encodes CASRLPTSGGLNEQFF.